These 21 T cell receptor beta chains came from one sample sequenced in a study of cytomegalovirus exposure and HLA in healthy donors. It was with 60 Vbeta and 13 Jbeta primers that the PCR ran. Only in-frame clones appear in the TCRdb table, and some are missing; sequencing was by immunoSEQ multiplex PCR. The profile shows roughly 100,000 clones, approximately 77% of them singletons. What was sequenced was PBMCs. These receptors all come from a woman aged 40 to 50 in good health and CMV-seronegative.

This rearrangement joins TRBV7-2 to TRBJ1-2; D is unresolved. Between the trimmed V and J ends, which lost 1 base and 8 bases, there was a span of 8 bases. The CDR3 contains 12 residues. In germline, CDR1 is SGHTA, CDR2 FQGNSA. The CDR3 nucleotides are TGTGCCAGCAGCTTAGGGATCGGGGGCTACACCTTC. Translating it yields CASSLGIGGYTF.

The chain uses TRBV2 and TRBJ1-1; a possible D gene is TRBD1 (5 bases). CDR1 is SNHLY, CDR2 FYNNEI, per germline. The CDR3 is 13 amino acids. Between the trimmed V and J ends, which lost 6 bases and 3 bases, there was a span of 11 bases. The CDR3 loop reads CASRGGEYTEAFF. For the CDR3, the DNA is TGTGCCAGCAGGGGGGGAGAGTACACTGAAGCTTTCTTT.

The chain combines TRBV2 with TRBJ2-3; 10 nucleotides line up with TRBD2. This CDR3 region has 14 residues. The germline V gene has CDR1 SNHLY and CDR2 FYNNEI. J was trimmed by 1 base and V by 7 bases; bases with no gene match: 2. CDR3 sequence: CASTSGGGTDTQYF. DNA of the CDR3: TGTGCCAGCACTAGCGGGGGTGGCACAGATACGCAGTATTTT. The variable domain in full, with the rest retrieved from reference TRBV2 and TRBJ2-3, is EPEVTQTPSHQVTQMGQEVILRCVPISNHLYFYWYRQILGQKVEFLVSFYNNEISEKSEIFDDQFSVERPDGSNFTLKIRSTKLEDSAMYFCASTSGGGTDTQYFGPGTRLTVL.

The V call is TRBV6-4, the J call TRBJ2-3, with a weak D call TRBD2 (6 bases). Germline CDR1 MRHNA, CDR2 SNTAGT. The germline V and J ends were trimmed by 4 bases and 1 base, with 9 bases remaining between them. The CDR3 is 14 residues long. The CDR3 bases are TGTGCCAGCAGTGCCCAGCGGGGCACAGATACGCAGTATTTT. Its translation is CASSAQRGTDTQYF.

The V call is TRBV7-8, the J call TRBJ1-1; the D gene is possibly TRBD1 (5 bases). The germline V gene has CDR1 SGHVS and CDR2 FQNEAQ. Trimming removed 5 bases at V and 4 bases at J, with 23 bases between. CDR3 length: 17 residues. CDR3: CASSQDIGRSGLTEAFF. The CDR3 nucleotides read TGTGCCAGCAGCCAGGACATCGGACGAAGCGGGCTCACTGAAGCTTTCTTT.

In its sample, this clone was seen once. The chain carries TRBV20-1 and TRBJ1-4; no firm D call. Trimming removed 5 bases from V and 6 bases from J, with 7 bases in between. CDR3 length: 11 amino acids. CDR1 is DFQATT, CDR2 SNEGSKA, per germline (reference sequence). The CDR3 is CSAPRDEKLFF. The CDR3 nucleotides are TGCAGTGCTCCACGGGATGAAAAACTGTTTTTT.

This clone was seen once. The V call is TRBV30, the J call TRBJ2-7; 7 bases are a match to TRBD1. This CDR3 comprises 12 residues. The germline CDR1 and CDR2 sequences are GTSNPN and SVGIG (reference sequence). V shed 8 bases, J shed 0 bases, and the junction held 4 bases outside the gene matches. The CDR3: CAGDRGSYEQYF. The CDR3 coding sequence is TGTGCCGGGGACAGAGGCTCCTACGAGCAGTACTTC.

The rearrangement uses TRBV6-5 and TRBJ2-7; 12 nucleotides match TRBD1. The CDR3 runs to 11 residues. After removal of 4 bases from V and 13 bases from J, the junction contained 2 bases not matched to a gene. Germline CDR1 is MNHEY and CDR2 is SVGAGI. CDR3 sequence: CASSSGQGAYF. The DNA of the CDR3 is TGTGCCAGCAGTTCGGGACAGGGGGCATACTTC.

This rearrangement joins TRBV30 to TRBJ2-3; 8 nucleotides align to TRBD2. The CDR3 has 13 amino acids. CDR1 and CDR2 (germline): GTSNPN, SVGIG (reference sequence). CDR3 bases: TGTGTCTCGGGGGGGGAAAACACAGATACGCAGTATTTT. This sequence encodes CVSGGENTDTQYF.

This chain joins TRBV10-2 and TRBJ2-3; possible D gene TRBD2, 5 bases. The V and J ends lost 0 bases and 0 bases respectively, with 7 bases between them. The CDR3 runs 15 residues. Germline values: CDR1 WSHSY, CDR2 SAAADI. The CDR3 DNA sequence: TGCGCCAGCAGTGAGTCCCCGGGGAGCACAGATACGCAGTATTTT. It translates to CASSESPGSTDTQYF.

The chain couples TRBV14 to TRBJ2-5; 9 positions agree with TRBD1. The J segment lost 4 bases and the V segment lost 2 bases, leaving 5 bases of the junction unmatched. The length of the CDR3 is 15 residues. Germline V gene data show CDR1 as SGHDN and CDR2 as FVKESK. The CDR3 DNA follows: TGTGCCAGCAGCCAAAGCACAGGGGGCCCAGAGACCCAGTACTTC. Its protein product is CASSQSTGGPETQYF.

V usage is TRBV15 and J usage is TRBJ2-3, with D hard to call. Germline values: CDR1 LNHNV, CDR2 YYDKDF (reference sequence). The CDR3 runs to 15 residues. The V and J ends lost 0 bases and 12 bases respectively, with 19 bases between them. CDR3 protein: CATSRDLDVSFSQYF. Here the CDR3 DNA reads TGTGCCACCAGCAGAGATCTCGACGTTTCTTTTAGCCAGTATTTT.

The chain employs TRBV2 and TRBJ2-1; weak D call: TRBD1 (7 bases). Between the trimmed V and J ends, which lost 10 bases and 0 bases, there was a span of 16 bases. This CDR3 is 15 amino acids long. The germline V gene encodes CDR1 SNHLY and CDR2 FYNNEI. This chain's CDR3 is CAILRQGGSYNEQFF. The CDR3 coding sequence is TGTGCCATCCTCCGACAGGGAGGCTCCTACAATGAGCAGTTCTTC.

This clone was recorded only once. The chain employs TRBV7-2 and TRBJ1-1; the D is unclear. With 1 base removed from V and 1 base from J, the gap between germline ends came to 10 bases. This CDR3 is 15 amino acids long. Germline V gives CDR1 SGHTA, CDR2 FQGNSA. The CDR3 nucleotides read TGTGCCAGCAGCTTAGTGAAGGGAGCGAACACTGAAGCTTTCTTT. Translation gives CASSLVKGANTEAFF.

This clone was picked up a small number of times. Because the CDR3 is missing its conserved closing phenylalanine or tryptophan, this is likely a read error. The limits of the CDR3 on the DNA are not certain, so only TCRdb's listed CDR3 is given. This chain links TRBV29-1 with TRBJ1-1. The CDR3 totals 13 residues, both ends included. Germline V CDR1 and CDR2: SQVTM, ANQGSEA. CDR3 protein: CSVEDVAALEALV.

The chain employs TRBV6-5 and TRBJ2-7; D is ambiguous. The CDR3 has 14 residues. Germline values: CDR1 MNHEY, CDR2 SVGAGI. Trimming shortened V by 2 bases and J by 0 bases, and 8 bases separated the two germline ends. CDR3 nucleotide sequence: TGTGCCAGCAGTTACGGGCAGGCCTCCTACGAGCAGTACTTC. This codes for CASSYGQASYEQYF.

This chain joins TRBV5-6 and TRBJ2-7; unclear D gene. This CDR3 has 13 amino acids. The germline V gene encodes CDR1 SGHDT and CDR2 YYEEEE. Trimming cost V 4 bases and J 3 bases, with 11 bases left between them. The CDR3 bases are TGTGCCAGCAGCCCGATGGCACACTACGAGCAGTACTTC. It is translated as CASSPMAHYEQYF.

The chain combines TRBV7-3 with TRBJ1-1, with D tentatively TRBD1 (6 bases). Germline assignment: CDR1 SGHTA and CDR2 FQGTGA. The V end was cut by 5 bases, the J end by 1 base, with 11 bases between. The CDR3 has 14 amino acids. The CDR3: CASSTGTTNTEAFF. The DNA of the CDR3 is TGTGCCAGCAGCACCGGGACAACGAACACTGAAGCTTTCTTT.

The chain combines TRBV5-6 with TRBJ2-6, with 7 positions matching TRBD1. V lost 3 bases and J lost 0; bases outside the gene matches: 9. Germline V gives CDR1 SGHDT, CDR2 YYEEEE. CDR3 size: 18 residues. The CDR3 sequence is CASSSGTEPSSGANVLTF. CDR3 bases: TGTGCCAGCAGCTCGGGGACAGAGCCCTCCTCTGGGGCCAACGTCCTGACTTTC.

The chain uses TRBV5-1 and TRBJ1-2; D is ambiguous. This CDR3 region has 13 residues. CDR1 SGHRS and CDR2 YFSETQ come from the germline V gene. Trimming stripped 4 bases from V and 7 bases from J, with 14 bases between. CDR3 amino acids: CASSGTRSIGYTF. In nucleotides, the CDR3 is TGCGCCAGCAGCGGAACAAGGAGTATTGGCTACACCTTC.

The chain uses TRBV5-4 and TRBJ1-2; TRBD1 matches at 10 bases. This CDR3 has 15 residues. CDR1 SGHNT and CDR2 YYREEE come from the germline V gene (reference sequence). The V gene end was trimmed by 2 bases and the J gene end by 4 bases; junction bases not matched to a gene: 5. CDR3 coding DNA: TGTGCCAGCAGCTTCCCGGGACAGGGGATCTATGGCTACACCTTC. Residues: CASSFPGQGIYGYTF. The full variable domain, rest sourced from reference TRBV5-4 and TRBJ1-2, is ETGVTQSPTHLIKTRGQQVTLRCSSQSGHNTVSWYQQALGQGPQFIFQYYREEENGRGNFPPRFSGLQFPNYSSELNVNALELDDSALYLCASSFPGQGIYGYTFGSGTRLTVV.